These T cell receptor beta chains were read from a single sample in a study of T cells in Graves' hyperthyroidism and ophthalmopathy. TCRdb re-called the multiplex PCR reads through MiXCR, storing one row per CDR3 protein. The sample has hundreds of thousands of distinct CDR3 sequences; approximately 40% are singletons. Material: blood. These receptors were taken from a middle-aged woman with Graves' hyperthyroidism. CDR3s leave out the opening cysteine and the closing phenylalanine or tryptophan. Fields, in order: V gene, CDR3 protein.

v_gene: TRBV7-3; CDR3aa: ASSPLGLETQY
v_gene: TRBV6-5; CDR3aa: ASSDITGYA
v_gene: TRBV28; CDR3aa: ASSYPTRASEQY
v_gene: TRBV10-1; CDR3aa: ASSAAGAYEQF
v_gene: TRBV24-1; CDR3aa: ATSDFSGRLF
v_gene: TRBV7-6; CDR3aa: ASSRTVETQY
v_gene: TRBV20-1; CDR3aa: SGARGGEQY
v_gene: TRBV20-1; CDR3aa: SATRQNEKLF
v_gene: TRBV24-1; CDR3aa: ATMTATDTQY
v_gene: TRBV24-1; CDR3aa: ATSGGGPSGELF
v_gene: TRBV29-1; CDR3aa: SHRGGTEAF
v_gene: TRBV4-1; CDR3aa: ASSRDRGINQPQH
v_gene: TRBV28; CDR3aa: ASSRQISGANVLT
v_gene: TRBV28; CDR3aa: ASKFTGGSGANVLT
v_gene: TRBV6-5; CDR3aa: ASRLGQEYHSPLH
v_gene: TRBV29-1; CDR3aa: SVEDGLAGDNEQF
v_gene: TRBV7-2; CDR3aa: ASSYFLPEEAGELF
v_gene: TRBV5-4; CDR3aa: ASSLVGDSSTEAF
v_gene: TRBV6-5; CDR3aa: ASSSLLTGNYGYT
v_gene: TRBV9; CDR3aa: ASSAGSTGELF
v_gene: TRBV28; CDR3aa: ASSSTPPEQY
v_gene: TRBV7-2; CDR3aa: ASSLFPHEQY
v_gene: TRBV2; CDR3aa: ASSLRGKDEKLF
v_gene: TRBV7-2; CDR3aa: ASSSGTGNEAF
v_gene: TRBV9; CDR3aa: ASSVGTQASEPQH
v_gene: TRBV5-8; CDR3aa: ASSLDQGETQY
v_gene: TRBV7-9; CDR3aa: ASSSTFYEQY
v_gene: TRBV27; CDR3aa: ASSRYRPDFAYEQY
v_gene: TRBV12-3/TRBV12-4; CDR3aa: ASSPGQGPNTEAF
v_gene: TRBV9; CDR3aa: ASSRTGSHGNTIY
v_gene: TRBV19; CDR3aa: ASSLSGQGVWRKTQY
v_gene: TRBV11-2; CDR3aa: ASSLPGPTGNTIY
v_gene: TRBV10-3; CDR3aa: AISETTRTSGGVLT
v_gene: TRBV29-1; CDR3aa: SVEEDEKLF
v_gene: TRBV5-8; CDR3aa: ASSAGQHSNQPQH
v_gene: TRBV5-6; CDR3aa: ASSLNGISDSPLH
v_gene: TRBV11-3; CDR3aa: ASSLWTWRYEGTEAF
v_gene: TRBV24-1; CDR3aa: ATSDSAPWGETQY
v_gene: TRBV7-2; CDR3aa: ASSLPGGRAEAF
v_gene: TRBV10-3; CDR3aa: AISDRSGTDTQY
v_gene: TRBV19; CDR3aa: ASSIDPGKSNQPQH
v_gene: TRBV12-3/TRBV12-4; CDR3aa: ASSDGTVHQETQY
v_gene: TRBV10-2; CDR3aa: ASSQARGELF
v_gene: TRBV7-9; CDR3aa: ASSTQTETQH
v_gene: TRBV14; CDR3aa: ASSQAGFQQPQH
v_gene: TRBV7-8; CDR3aa: ASSSGTGLDGYT
v_gene: TRBV10-3; CDR3aa: ASSSTGTARGTGANVLT
v_gene: TRBV7-9; CDR3aa: ASSLLQGTGELF
v_gene: TRBV7-2; CDR3aa: ASSLADSPSSYEQY
v_gene: TRBV9; CDR3aa: ASSEAPSHPAETQY
v_gene: TRBV19; CDR3aa: ASIYGTGGDRLKGYT
v_gene: TRBV20-1; CDR3aa: SAALPGGQETQY
v_gene: TRBV5-1; CDR3aa: ASRLRDGGEKLC